This passage covers 23 T cell receptor beta chains from one sample sequenced in a study of graft-versus-host responses after intestinal transplantation. Using immunoSEQ multiplex PCR, the repertoire was profiled, and TCRdb retains in-frame clones only, with some absent. The repertoire consists of about 70,000 clones, with roughly 91% occurring once and the leading ten covering approximately 1.4%. The antigens of these receptors remain unknown. The specimen comprised unstimulated CD8+ T cells sorted from spleen or lymph node cells, sampled before intestinal transplant. Receptor source: a human donor who received an intestinal transplant.

This clone was seen only once. The chain has TRBV19 and TRBJ2-3; D may be TRBD1 (5 bases). The CDR3 length is 13 residues. V lost 9 bases to trimming and J lost 2 bases, with 12 bases between them. Germline V gene sequence: CDR1 LNHDA, CDR2 SQIVND (reference sequence). The CDR3 DNA follows: TGTGCCAGAAACCCCAGGGACACAGATACGCAGTATTTT. Translated: CARNPRDTDTQYF.

The chain is built from TRBV2 and TRBJ2-5; 9 bases fit TRBD2. With V trimmed by 7 bases and J by 7 bases, 13 bases remained unmatched. The CDR3 loop spans 15 amino acids. From germline, CDR1 is SNHLY and CDR2 FYNNEI. The CDR3 DNA reads as TGTGCCAGCAACCTACCGGGACTAGCTCGGGGGACCCAGTACTTC. Translating it yields CASNLPGLARGTQYF. The full variable domain, rest sourced from reference TRBV2 and TRBJ2-5, is EPEVTQTPSHQVTQMGQEVILRCVPISNHLYFYWYRQILGQKVEFLVSFYNNEISEKSEIFDDQFSVERPDGSNFTLKIRSTKLEDSAMYFCASNLPGLARGTQYFGPGTRLLVL.

This clone is a singleton in its sample. The chain links TRBV10-2 to TRBJ2-7, with 8 bases lining up with TRBD2. V shed 5 bases, J shed 5 bases, and the junction held 2 bases outside the gene matches. Germline V gene sequence: CDR1 WSHSY, CDR2 SAAADI. The CDR3 runs to 12 residues. CDR3 sequence reads: CASSSGGDEQYF. The CDR3 coding sequence is TGCGCCAGCAGTTCGGGAGGGGACGAGCAGTACTTC.

This sequence joins TRBV5-1 and TRBJ1-6; TRBD1 might be the D (5 bases). Trimming took 0 bases from V and 9 from J, leaving 13 bases between them. This CDR3 region has 15 residues. The germline V gene has CDR1 SGHRS and CDR2 YFSETQ. Here the CDR3 DNA reads TGCGCCAGCAGCTTGGACGGGGGGATTGGTTCACCCCTCCACTTT. Translated: CASSLDGGIGSPLHF.

CDR3 nucleotide sequence: TGTGCCAGCGGCAGGACTAGCGGGCTCCAAGAGACCCAGTACTTC. Protein product: CASGRTSGLQETQYF. V is TRBV11-2 and J is TRBJ2-5, with 11 bases aligning to TRBD2. There are 15 residues in the CDR3. The germline gives CDR1 SGHAT, CDR2 FQNNGV. The ends lost 8 bases at V and 1 base at J; junction bases unmatched: 6.

The genes are TRBV19 and TRBJ2-7; 9 bases line up with TRBD1. Trimming cost V 6 bases and J 1 base; bases outside gene matches: 4. The germline V gene encodes CDR1 LNHDA and CDR2 SQIVND (reference sequence). This CDR3 region has 14 residues. The CDR3 sequence is CASSAGTGSYEQYF. CDR3 in DNA: TGTGCCAGTAGCGCCGGGACAGGGTCCTACGAGCAGTACTTC.

The gene calls are TRBV30 and TRBJ1-1, with D perhaps matching TRBD1 (6 bases). This CDR3 comprises 13 residues. Looked up from germline, CDR1 is GTSNPN and CDR2 is SVGIG (reference sequence). Trimming removed 3 bases at V and 6 bases at J, with 14 bases between. This chain's CDR3 is CAWRWGHWPEAFF. The CDR3 bases are TGTGCCTGGAGGTGGGGACACTGGCCTGAAGCTTTCTTT.

The chain links TRBV6-5 to TRBJ1-2; 8 nucleotides match TRBD1. The CDR3 has 14 amino acids. V gave up 2 bases and J gave up 3 bases; unmatched junction bases: 2. Per germline, CDR1 MNHEY and CDR2 SVGAGI. CDR3 loop: CASSYVDRDYGYTF. The CDR3 nucleotides read TGTGCCAGCAGTTACGTGGACAGGGACTATGGCTACACCTTC.

The rearrangement uses TRBV7-8 and TRBJ2-2; TRBD2 matches at 7 bases. V trimming: 1 base; J trimming: 4 bases; junction bases outside the gene matches: 12. This CDR3 is 18 amino acids long. In germline, CDR1 is SGHVS, CDR2 FQNEAQ. The CDR3 spells CASSLERGSLTSTGELFF. Here the CDR3 DNA reads TGTGCCAGCAGCTTAGAGCGGGGTAGCCTTACGAGCACCGGGGAGCTGTTTTTT.

The chain couples TRBV7-9 to TRBJ1-1, with 10 bases matching TRBD1. Germline CDR1 and CDR2: SEHNR and FQNEAQ (reference sequence). This CDR3 has 15 amino acids. The ends lost 1 base at V and 4 bases at J; junction bases unmatched: 3. The CDR3 DNA reads TGTGCCAGCAGCTTAGGGGACAGGGGATTCACTGAAGCTTTCTTT. Translated, it gives CASSLGDRGFTEAFF.

This sequence joins TRBV10-3 and TRBJ1-1; TRBD1 aligns across 7 bases. V was clipped by 4 bases and J by 5 bases; unmatched bases: 7. This CDR3 comprises 14 residues. The germline CDR1 and CDR2 sequences are ENHRY and SYGVKD. CDR3 coding DNA: TGTGCCATCAGTGCGGAGGGGGCGCCAACTGAAGCTTTCTTT. Translated: CAISAEGAPTEAFF.

The chain links TRBV5-4 to TRBJ2-7; 7 bases map to TRBD1. CDR3 length equals 13 residues. The germline V gene has CDR1 SGHNT and CDR2 YYREEE (reference sequence). V trimming: 3 bases; J trimming: 0 bases; junction bases outside the gene matches: 0. CDR3 nucleotides: TGTGCCAGCAGCTGGGACAGCTCCTACGAGCAGTACTTC. This encodes CASSWDSSYEQYF. Together with reference TRBV5-4 and TRBJ2-7, the CDR3 gives the full variable domain: ETGVTQSPTHLIKTRGQQVTLRCSSQSGHNTVSWYQQALGQGPQFIFQYYREEENGRGNFPPRFSGLQFPNYSSELNVNALELDDSALYLCASSWDSSYEQYFGPGTRLTVT.

The chain uses TRBV9 and TRBJ2-4; tentatively, D is TRBD1 (6 bases). Germline V CDR1 and CDR2: SGDLS, YYNGEE. V lost 0 bases, J lost 15 bases, and 13 bases lay in between. The CDR3 extends over 12 amino acids. CDR3 sequence (DNA): TGTGCCAGCAGCGTAGAAGGACAGTCTCTGTACTTC. Amino acid sequence: CASSVEGQSLYF. Drawing the rest from reference TRBV9 and TRBJ2-4, the complete variable domain is DSGVTQTPKHLITATGQRVTLRCSPRSGDLSVYWYQQSLDQGLQFLIQYYNGEERAKGNILERFSAQQFPDLHSELNLSSLELGDSALYFCASSVEGQSLYFGAGTRLSVL.

This chain links TRBV5-6 with TRBJ2-7; 10 bases are shared with TRBD1. There are 14 residues in the CDR3. CDR1 is SGHDT and CDR2 is YYEEEE in the germline V gene. V dropped 0 bases and J dropped 6; count of bases not matched to a gene: 3. In DNA form, the CDR3 reads TGTGCCAGCAGCTTGGGGACAGGGGGTAGCGAGCAGTACTTC. This encodes CASSLGTGGSEQYF.

J is TRBJ1-1 and V is TRBV6-1; tentatively, D is TRBD1 (5 bases). Germline lookup yields CDR1 MNHNS and CDR2 SASEGT. The V end was cut by 3 bases, the J end by 4 bases, with 21 bases between. The CDR3 consists of 17 residues. The CDR3 sequence is CASSDFAGRMIGTEAFF. CDR3 sequence (DNA): TGTGCCAGCAGTGATTTCGCGGGACGTATGATTGGCACTGAAGCTTTCTTT.

Details on this clone: An end of the junction differs from the germline gene, which may be a read error. The rearrangement uses TRBV7-9 and TRBJ2-3; the D gene is possibly TRBD1 (6 bases). This CDR3 spans 13 amino acids. The germline V gene encodes CDR1 SEHNR and CDR2 FQNEAQ (reference sequence). The chain's CDR3 is CASSGQDRFALLF. CDR3 coding DNA: TGTGCCAGCAGCGGACAAGACAGGTTCGCTTTGTTATTT.

A single count supports this clone. The chain uses TRBV9 and TRBJ2-2; 9 bases agree with TRBD1. The CDR3 totals 17 residues. V was pared by 5 bases and J by 2 bases, with 10 bases of the junction left unmatched. Germline CDR1 SGDLS, CDR2 YYNGEE. The DNA for the CDR3 is TGTGCCAGCAGTTCAGGCCCGGGACAGGGAAACACCGGGGAGCTGTTTTTT. It translates to CASSSGPGQGNTGELFF. Variable domain in full (rest from reference TRBV9 and TRBJ2-2): DSGVTQTPKHLITATGQRVTLRCSPRSGDLSVYWYQQSLDQGLQFLIQYYNGEERAKGNILERFSAQQFPDLHSELNLSSLELGDSALYFCASSSGPGQGNTGELFFGEGSRLTVL.

This sequence joins TRBV12-5 and TRBJ1-2; 7 nucleotides match TRBD1. CDR3 length: 13 residues. V was clipped by 1 base and J by 7 bases; unmatched bases: 3. Germline V gene lookup returns CDR1 LGHNT and CDR2 FRNRAP. The CDR3 sequence is CASGLGQGVGYTF. CDR3 coding DNA: TGTGCTAGTGGTTTGGGACAGGGTGTTGGCTACACCTTC.

The rearrangement links TRBV5-8 to TRBJ2-5; TRBD1 matches 10 bases. This CDR3 has 16 amino acids. The V and J ends lost 3 bases and 5 bases, in that order; junction bases with no gene match: 10. The germline gives CDR1 SGHTS, CDR2 YDEGEE. The CDR3 loop is CASSSSGQGLMETQYF. The CDR3, as DNA: TGTGCCAGCAGCTCATCGGGACAGGGGTTGATGGAGACCCAGTACTTC.

The chain joins TRBV20-1 to TRBJ2-1; D gene unclear. V lost 5 bases, J lost 5 bases, and 7 bases lay in between. This CDR3 has 11 residues. From germline, CDR1 is DFQATT and CDR2 SNEGSKA (reference sequence). CDR3 nucleotides: TGCAGTGCTTCCCCGGACAATGAGCAGTTCTTC. This codes for CSASPDNEQFF.

This rearrangement joins TRBV11-2 to TRBJ1-3; D unclear. V dropped 3 bases and J dropped 3 bases, with 9 bases sitting between them. CDR1 SGHAT and CDR2 FQNNGV come from the germline V gene. The CDR3 has 14 residues. CDR3 sequence: CASSFLGFGNTIYF. The CDR3 DNA follows: TGTGCCAGCAGCTTTTTGGGCTTTGGAAACACCATATATTTT.

V and J are TRBV11-3 and TRBJ1-5; no definite D call. The germline CDR1 and CDR2 sequences are SGHNT and YENEEA. The CDR3 loop spans 18 amino acids. V was clipped by 0 bases and J by 5 bases, with 20 bases between them. This chain's CDR3 is CASSLDRARPNGDQPQHF. CDR3 sequence (DNA): TGTGCCAGCAGCTTAGATCGGGCCCGACCCAACGGGGATCAGCCCCAGCATTTT.

J is TRBJ2-2 and V is TRBV16; D is possibly TRBD1 (5 bases). The CDR3 loop spans 15 amino acids. V lost 0 bases, J lost 1 base, and 6 bases lay in between. In germline, CDR1 is KGHSY, CDR2 FQNENV. CDR3 sequence reads: CASSQSGRNTGELFF. The CDR3 DNA reads as TGTGCCAGCAGCCAATCGGGGCGGAACACCGGGGAGCTGTTTTTT.